This entry features one T cell receptor beta chain sequence. The record originates from a study of cytomegalovirus exposure and HLA in healthy donors. The study sampled nominally healthy donors, though unrecorded immune exposures were likely. The V gene's germline CDR1 is SQVTM and CDR2 ANQGSEA. This CDR3 spans 13 amino acids. Researchers ran the PCR with 60 Vbeta and 13 Jbeta primers. The assay was immunoSEQ multiplex PCR, and TCRdb's table has in-frame clones only and misses some. In the table there are about 130,000 clones, approximately 8.7% of which are singletons. This receptor was taken from a middle-aged man in good health and CMV-seronegative. Sequenced input: PBMCs. The V and J genes are TRBV29-1 and TRBJ2-5; TRBD1 aligns across 11 bases. The last part of the DNA fits TRBJ2-7 better; the J call may be wrong. This CDR3 is CSVRTGGPSEQYF. In DNA form, the CDR3 reads TGCAGCGTACGGACAGGGGGCCCCTCCGAGCAGTACTTC.